This T cell receptor beta chain was recovered during a study of T cell responses to AZD1222 COVID-19 vaccine. Study observations and caveats: Following two doses of AZD1222, Spike-specific TCR breadth and depth rose. Targets within unmutated variant regions were reportedly found for nearly half of spike-specific TCRs. All repertoire sampling was performed exclusively after the peak T cell response.

Some clones are missing from TCRdb's copy, which holds only in-frame ones; the method was immunoSEQ multiplex PCR. This table has roughly 190,000 clones, almost 95% appearing once. Note on this clone: No antigen is known for it.

Germline V gene data show CDR1 as SEHNR and CDR2 as FQNEAQ (reference sequence). Trimming took 1 base from V and 5 from J, leaving 12 bases between them. The CDR3 spans 15 residues. The sequence was obtained from an adult in good health. This specimen was peripheral blood, taken on day 0 of AZD1222 vaccination. The chain joins TRBV7-9 to TRBJ2-1; the D gene is possibly TRBD2 (6 bases). CDR3 amino acids: CASSLGFGGNNEQFF. CDR3 nucleotides: TGTGCCAGCAGCTTAGGGTTCGGGGGTAACAATGAGCAGTTCTTC.